This is a list of T cell receptor beta chains from one sample in a study of brain T cells in children with intractable seizures. TCRdb's copy holds only in-frame clones and misses some; the assay was immunoSEQ multiplex PCR. The table records 70,000 to 90,000 clones, about 92% of them present only once. Sequencing used peripheral blood, obtained at surgery. These receptors were collected from a boy younger than two with tuberous sclerosis and intractable seizures. Both conserved end residues are part of each CDR3.

V gene: TRBV19
J gene: TRBJ1-6
CDR3 protein: CASSIKGRPSYNSPLHF

V gene: TRBV9
J gene: TRBJ2-7
CDR3 protein: CASSAGLALDEQYF

V gene: TRBV5-4
J gene: TRBJ1-2
CDR3 protein: CASSLGVGVGGYTF

V gene: TRBV5-1
J gene: TRBJ1-2
CDR3 protein: CASSLRQGGGYGYTF

V gene: TRBV5-4
J gene: TRBJ2-5
CDR3 protein: CASSLSAGEQETQYF

V gene: TRBV9
J gene: TRBJ2-7
CDR3 protein: CASSVGGQGAYEQYF

V gene: TRBV2
J gene: TRBJ1-4
CDR3 protein: CASSETGGREKLFF

V gene: TRBV4-2
J gene: TRBJ2-2
CDR3 protein: CASSQVSLAGGSNTGELFF

V gene: TRBV7-5
J gene: TRBJ2-7
CDR3 protein: CARSSDLGFPYEQYF

V gene: TRBV11-2
J gene: TRBJ2-7
CDR3 protein: CASSLIDEQYF

V gene: TRBV4-1
J gene: TRBJ2-1
CDR3 protein: CASSQWTSGGNSYNEQFF

V gene: TRBV3-1/TRBV3-2
J gene: TRBJ1-2
CDR3 protein: CASSQADRALRGYTF

V gene: TRBV28
J gene: TRBJ1-1
CDR3 protein: CASTLLGYTEAFF